The 16 T cell receptor beta chains in this list originate from one sample, sequenced in a study of blood T cell repertoires in COVID-19. Profiling relied on immunoSEQ multiplex PCR, and the TCRdb table lists in-frame clones only, not all of them. The sample has approximately 140,000 clones; about four fifths are singletons. Specimen: peripheral blood. The receptor set was obtained from a man aged 65-85 years with acute or convalescent COVID-19.

The chain joins TRBV5-1 to TRBJ2-3; 12 bases line up with TRBD2. CDR1 SGHRS and CDR2 YFSETQ come from the germline V gene. J gave up 6 bases and V 4 bases, and 9 bases lay outside the gene matches. This CDR3 has 16 residues. The CDR3 region is CASSARTSGIADTQYF. CDR3 in DNA: TGCGCCAGCAGCGCCCGGACTAGCGGGATTGCCGATACGCAGTATTTT.

This clone was observed a handful of times. J is TRBJ2-2 and V is TRBV9; 9 bases agree with TRBD1. Germline assignment: CDR1 SGDLS and CDR2 YYNGEE. CDR3 length: 15 amino acids. The V segment lost 4 bases and the J segment 6 bases; nucleotides outside the gene matches: 7. CDR3: CASSPWDREAGELFF. The CDR3 DNA follows: TGTGCCAGCAGCCCTTGGGACAGGGAGGCCGGGGAGCTGTTTTTT.

In its sample, this clone was seen a few times. The rearrangement uses TRBV5-1 and TRBJ1-4, with D possibly TRBD1 on 6 matching bases. The V gene's germline CDR1 is SGHRS and CDR2 YFSETQ. The CDR3 is 13 residues long. Trimming cost V 3 bases and J 5 bases, with 8 bases left between them. The CDR3: CASSSDRNEKLFF. CDR3 nucleotides: TGCGCCAGCAGCTCCGACAGGAATGAAAAACTGTTTTTT.

This CDR3 reads CASSTLAPNTEAFF. CDR3 nucleotides: TGTGCCAGCAGTACGTTGGCCCCGAACACTGAAGCTTTCTTT. The chain joins TRBV28 to TRBJ1-1; D unclear. This CDR3 is built from 14 residues. CDR1 is MDHEN and CDR2 is SYDVKM in the germline V gene. V lost 5 bases and J 1 base, leaving 11 bases between the germline ends. Variable domain in full (rest from reference TRBV28 and TRBJ1-1): DVKVTQSSRYLVKRTGEKVFLECVQDMDHENMFWYRQDPGLGLRLIYFSYDVKMKEKGDIPEGYSVSREKKERFSLILESASTNQTSMYLCASSTLAPNTEAFFGQGTRLTVV.

V and J are TRBV7-8 and TRBJ1-2; a possible D gene is TRBD1 (6 bases). Between the trimmed V and J ends, which lost 1 base and 0 bases, there was a span of 12 bases. Germline values: CDR1 SGHVS, CDR2 FQNEAQ. This CDR3 spans 16 amino acids. The chain's CDR3 is CASSLVAGESNYGYTF. In nucleotides, the CDR3 is TGTGCCAGCAGCTTAGTCGCAGGGGAATCTAACTATGGCTACACCTTC.

This clone was counted a few times. The rearrangement joins TRBV7-2 to TRBJ2-5; D may be TRBD1 (6 bases). The CDR3 is made up of 14 amino acids. Trimming pared 0 bases from V and 1 base from J, leaving 6 bases between. Germline CDR1 is SGHTA and CDR2 is FQGNSA. Written as DNA, the CDR3 is TGTGCCAGCAGCTTAGCAGGGGGCCAAGAGACCCAGTACTTC. Its translation: CASSLAGGQETQYF.

The chain links TRBV6-6 to TRBJ1-2; 10 bases are shared with TRBD1. CDR1 MNHNY and CDR2 SVGAGI come from the germline V gene (reference sequence). The junction had 8 bases not matched to a gene; V was cut back by 4 bases and J by 6 bases. CDR3 size: 15 residues. This CDR3 reads CASSSHWDRGNGYTF. CDR3 coding DNA: TGTGCCAGCAGTTCCCACTGGGACAGGGGTAATGGCTACACCTTC.

V gene TRBV18 combines with J gene TRBJ2-5; 15 bases are a match to TRBD2. V shed 0 bases, J shed 7 bases, and the junction held 6 bases outside the gene matches. The CDR3 sequence is 17 residues long. The germline gives CDR1 KGHSH, CDR2 LQKENI. This CDR3 is CASSPPRTSGRGGTQYF. In DNA, the CDR3 is TGTGCCAGCTCACCACCTCGGACTAGCGGGAGGGGGGGGACCCAGTACTTC.

The V and J genes are TRBV7-3 and TRBJ2-3, with 10 bases identical to TRBD2. Trimming cost V 2 bases and J 5 bases; bases outside gene matches: 1. CDR3 length: 14 amino acids. CDR1 and CDR2 from the germline V gene are SGHTA and FQGTGA. CDR3 in DNA: TGTGCCAGCAGCTTATCTAGCGGGAGAGATACGCAGTATTTT. As protein: CASSLSSGRDTQYF.

This clone has only a few counts. The gene calls are TRBV10-3 and TRBJ2-7; weak D call: TRBD2 (5 bases). V lost 6 bases and J 2 bases, leaving 11 bases between the germline ends. This CDR3 has 13 amino acids. Germline values: CDR1 ENHRY, CDR2 SYGVKD. The CDR3 coding sequence is TGTGCCATCAGGGGAGAGGTCACCTACGAGCAGTACTTC. Translated, it gives CAIRGEVTYEQYF.

In this sample, this clone turned up once. The gene calls are TRBV5-4 and TRBJ1-6; TRBD1 agrees at 7 bases. The germline V gene encodes CDR1 SGHNT and CDR2 YYREEE (reference sequence). Trimming removed 4 bases from V and 5 bases from J; junction bases left unmatched: 3. The CDR3 is made up of 14 amino acids. CDR3 in DNA: TGTGCCAGCAGCCGGGACAGAAATAATTCACCCCTCCACTTT. Translated, it gives CASSRDRNNSPLHF.

This sequence joins TRBV10-2 and TRBJ1-6; D uncertain. Germline CDR1 reads WSHSY; CDR2 reads SAAADI. V was trimmed by 3 bases and J by 7 bases, leaving 7 bases between them. The CDR3 length is 13 residues. CDR3 DNA: TGCGCCAGCAGTGAACAGCCAAATTCACCCCTCCACTTT. Translation: CASSEQPNSPLHF.

This sequence joins TRBV7-3 and TRBJ1-2, with 9 bases matching TRBD1. Germline CDR1 and CDR2: SGHTA and FQGTGA. The V segment lost 5 bases and the J segment 4 bases; nucleotides outside the gene matches: 5. This CDR3 contains 14 residues. In DNA, the CDR3 is TGTGCCAGCAGCCCCGGACAGGGGACCTATGGCTACACCTTC. Its protein product is CASSPGQGTYGYTF.

The chain links TRBV27 to TRBJ1-2, with D possibly being TRBD1 (6 bases). Trimming pared 6 bases from V and 5 bases from J, leaving 13 bases between. CDR1 and CDR2 (germline): MNHEY, SMNVEV (reference sequence). CDR3 size: 13 residues. CDR3 bases: TGTGCCAGCAGGCTACAGGGAGGGTATGGCTACACCTTC. Translating gives CASRLQGGYGYTF.

The chain uses TRBV4-1 and TRBJ2-3; the D gene is possibly TRBD2 (5 bases). V was shortened by 4 bases and J by 2 bases, with 13 bases between the two germline ends. The CDR3 has 15 residues. Looked up from germline, CDR1 is MGHRA and CDR2 is YSYEKL. The CDR3, as DNA: TGCGCCAGCAGCCTAGTCGGACTGAACACAGATACGCAGTATTTT. The encoded protein is CASSLVGLNTDTQYF.

The V call is TRBV2, the J call TRBJ2-3, with 8 bases aligning to TRBD2. The CDR3 is 15 amino acids. J was trimmed by 0 bases and V by 6 bases; bases with no gene match: 5. Germline-derived CDR1 and CDR2 are SNHLY and FYNNEI. The CDR3 DNA reads TGTGCCAGCAGACGGGAGGGGCCTAGCACAGATACGCAGTATTTT. Residues: CASRREGPSTDTQYF.